Sequencing of this TCR beta chain was carried out in a study of cytomegalovirus exposure and HLA in healthy donors. Looking at the study overall: Across a few hundred genotyped donors, 81% landed in the Caucasian-associated ancestry cluster. Study-wide results and caveats: It was 150 or so TCR beta chains that were listed as cytomegalovirus-associated. Previous analysis showed most TCR beta V segments were productive about 90% or about 30% of the time.

A word on this clone: Its antigen is not known.

V was shortened by 5 bases and J by 11 bases, with 22 bases between the two germline ends. The CDR3 spans 14 residues. CDR1 SGHAT and CDR2 FQNNGV come from the germline V gene. Vbeta (60) and Jbeta (13) primers were used in the PCR. Measured with immunoSEQ multiplex PCR; TCRdb has only the in-frame clones, and not every one. The top ten clones hold 4.8% of a sample with about 180,000 clones, approximately 84% of them seen once. Specimen: PBMCs. V is TRBV11-2 and J is TRBJ2-7; D is perhaps TRBD2 (6 bases). The sequence was obtained from a man aged 18 to 29 in good health and CMV-seronegative. The CDR3 sequence: CASSDGGRVLLEYF. In DNA form, the CDR3 reads TGTGCCAGCAGCGATGGGGGGAGAGTTCTACTGGAGTACTTC.